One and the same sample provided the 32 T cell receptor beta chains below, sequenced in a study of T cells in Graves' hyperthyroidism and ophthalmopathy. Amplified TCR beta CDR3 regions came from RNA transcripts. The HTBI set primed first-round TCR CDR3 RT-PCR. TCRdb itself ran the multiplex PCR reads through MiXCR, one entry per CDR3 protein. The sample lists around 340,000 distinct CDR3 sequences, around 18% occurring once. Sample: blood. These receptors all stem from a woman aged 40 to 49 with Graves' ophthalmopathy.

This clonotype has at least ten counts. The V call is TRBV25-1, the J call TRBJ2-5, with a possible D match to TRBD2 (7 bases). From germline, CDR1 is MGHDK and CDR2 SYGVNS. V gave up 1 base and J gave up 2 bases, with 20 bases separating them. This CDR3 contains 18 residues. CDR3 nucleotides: TGTGCCAGCAGTGAATGGAGTAGCGGAGGGGGGGCGCAAGAGACCCAGTACTTC. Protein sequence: CASSEWSSGGGAQETQYF. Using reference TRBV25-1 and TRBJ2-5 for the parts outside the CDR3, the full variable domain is EADIYQTPRYLVIGTGKKITLECSQTMGHDKMYWYQQDPGMELHLIHYSYGVNSTEKGDLSSESTVSRIRTEHFPLTLESARPSHTSQYLCASSEWSSGGGAQETQYFGPGTRLLVL.

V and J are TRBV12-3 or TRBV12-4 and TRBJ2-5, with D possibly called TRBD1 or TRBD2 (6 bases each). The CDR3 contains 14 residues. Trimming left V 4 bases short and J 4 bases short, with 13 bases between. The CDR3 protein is CASSSSGAGETQYF. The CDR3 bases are TGTGCCAGCAGTTCCTCGGGGGCAGGAGAGACCCAGTACTTC.

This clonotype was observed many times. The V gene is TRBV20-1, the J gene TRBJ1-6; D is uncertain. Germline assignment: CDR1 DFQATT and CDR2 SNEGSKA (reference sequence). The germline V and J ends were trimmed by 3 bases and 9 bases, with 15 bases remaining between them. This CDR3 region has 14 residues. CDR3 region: CSARVSGITSPLHF. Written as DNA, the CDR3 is TGCAGTGCTAGGGTTAGCGGAATAACTTCACCCCTCCACTTT.

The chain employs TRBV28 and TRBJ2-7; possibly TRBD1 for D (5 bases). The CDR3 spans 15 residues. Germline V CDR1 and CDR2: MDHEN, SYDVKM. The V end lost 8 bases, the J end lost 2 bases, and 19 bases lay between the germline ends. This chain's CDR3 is CASAPIAKGPYEQYF. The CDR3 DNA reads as TGTGCCAGCGCCCCAATAGCCAAGGGGCCCTACGAGCAGTACTTC.

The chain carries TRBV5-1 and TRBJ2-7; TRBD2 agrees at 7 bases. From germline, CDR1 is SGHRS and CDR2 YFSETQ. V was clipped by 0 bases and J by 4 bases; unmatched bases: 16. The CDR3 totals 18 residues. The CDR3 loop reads CASSLGPSSRGKKYEQYF. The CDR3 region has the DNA TGCGCCAGCAGCTTGGGCCCTAGCTCGCGGGGGAAGAAGTACGAGCAGTACTTC.

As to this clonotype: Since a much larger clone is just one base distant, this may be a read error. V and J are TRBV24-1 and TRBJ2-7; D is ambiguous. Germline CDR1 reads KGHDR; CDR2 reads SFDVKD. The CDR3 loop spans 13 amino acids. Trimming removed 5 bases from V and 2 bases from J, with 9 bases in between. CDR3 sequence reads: CATSAQAAYEQYF. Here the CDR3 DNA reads TGTGCCACCAGTGCGCAGGCAGCCTACGAGCAGTACTTC.

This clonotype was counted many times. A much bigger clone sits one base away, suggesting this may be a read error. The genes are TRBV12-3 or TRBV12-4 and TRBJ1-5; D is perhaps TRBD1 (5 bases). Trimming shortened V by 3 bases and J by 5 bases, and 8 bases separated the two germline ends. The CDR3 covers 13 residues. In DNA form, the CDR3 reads TGTGCCAGCAGTTTGGCGGGGGATCAGCCCCAGCATTTT. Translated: CASSLAGDQPQHF.

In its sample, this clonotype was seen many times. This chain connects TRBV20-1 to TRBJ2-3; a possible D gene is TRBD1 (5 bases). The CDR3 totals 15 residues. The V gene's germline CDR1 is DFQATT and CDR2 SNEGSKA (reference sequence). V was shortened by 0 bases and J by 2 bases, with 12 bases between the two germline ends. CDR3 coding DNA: TGCAGTGCTAGAGATTTGGACACTGTCACAGATACGCAGTATTTT. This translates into CSARDLDTVTDTQYF.

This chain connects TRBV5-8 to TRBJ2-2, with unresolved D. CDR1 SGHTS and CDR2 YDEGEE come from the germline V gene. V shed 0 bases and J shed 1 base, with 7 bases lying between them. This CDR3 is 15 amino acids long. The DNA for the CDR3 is TGTGCCAGCAGCTTGGGGGTCATGAACACCGGGGAGCTGTTTTTT. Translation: CASSLGVMNTGELFF.

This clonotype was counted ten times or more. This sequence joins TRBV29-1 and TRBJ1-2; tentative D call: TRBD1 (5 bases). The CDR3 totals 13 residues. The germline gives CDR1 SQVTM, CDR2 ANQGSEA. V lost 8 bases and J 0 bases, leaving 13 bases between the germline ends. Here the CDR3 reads CSTAGGTNYGYTF. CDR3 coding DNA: TGCAGCACAGCGGGGGGGACTAACTATGGCTACACCTTC.

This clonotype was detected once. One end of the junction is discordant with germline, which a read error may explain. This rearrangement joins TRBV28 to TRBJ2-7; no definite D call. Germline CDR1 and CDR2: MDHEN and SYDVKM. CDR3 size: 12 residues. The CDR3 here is CASILSSNEQSF. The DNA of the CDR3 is TGTGCCAGCATTTTATCCTCCAACGAGCAGTCCTTC.

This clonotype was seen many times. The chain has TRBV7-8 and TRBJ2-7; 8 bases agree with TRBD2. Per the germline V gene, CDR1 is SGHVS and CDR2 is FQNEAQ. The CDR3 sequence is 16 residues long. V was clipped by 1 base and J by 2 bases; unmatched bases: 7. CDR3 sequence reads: CASSLVGDGGAYEQYF. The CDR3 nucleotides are TGTGCCAGCAGCTTAGTGGGTGACGGGGGGGCCTACGAGCAGTACTTC.

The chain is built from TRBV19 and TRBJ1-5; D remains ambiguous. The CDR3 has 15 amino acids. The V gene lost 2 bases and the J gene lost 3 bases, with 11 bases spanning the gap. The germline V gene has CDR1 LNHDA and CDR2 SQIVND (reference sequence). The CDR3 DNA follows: TGTGCCAGTAGTATAAGGAGAGGAGTCAATCAGCCCCAGCATTTT. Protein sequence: CASSIRRGVNQPQHF.

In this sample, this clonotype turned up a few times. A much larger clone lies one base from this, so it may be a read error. The CDR3 reads CASSPNRVKNIQYF. The CDR3 coding sequence is TGTGCCAGCAGCCCGAACAGGGTCAAAAACATTCAGTACTTC. V gene TRBV5-5 combines with J gene TRBJ2-4; D possibly corresponds to TRBD1 (6 bases). Germline CDR1 reads SGHKS; CDR2 reads YYEKEE (reference sequence). V shed 4 bases and J shed 3 bases, with 11 bases lying between them. The CDR3 contains 14 residues.

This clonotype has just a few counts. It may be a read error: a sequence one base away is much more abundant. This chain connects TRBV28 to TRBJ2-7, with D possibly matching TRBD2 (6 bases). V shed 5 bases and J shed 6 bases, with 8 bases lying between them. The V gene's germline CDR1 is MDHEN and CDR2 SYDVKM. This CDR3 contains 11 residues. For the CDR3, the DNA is TGTGCCAGCAGTGGGGGGATCGAGCAGTACTTC. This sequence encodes CASSGGIEQYF.

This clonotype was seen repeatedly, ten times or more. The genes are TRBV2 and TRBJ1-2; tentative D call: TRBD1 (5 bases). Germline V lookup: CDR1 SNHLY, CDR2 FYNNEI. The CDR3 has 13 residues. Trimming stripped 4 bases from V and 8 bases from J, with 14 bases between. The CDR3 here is CASSAPLGGGYTF. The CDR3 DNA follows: TGTGCCAGCAGTGCGCCCTTGGGGGGAGGCTACACCTTC.

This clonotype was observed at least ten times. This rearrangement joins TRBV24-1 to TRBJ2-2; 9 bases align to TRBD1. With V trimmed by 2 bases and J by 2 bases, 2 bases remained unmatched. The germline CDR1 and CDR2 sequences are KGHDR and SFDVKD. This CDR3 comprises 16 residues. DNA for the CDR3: TGTGCCACCAGTGATTCAACAGGGGGCAACACCGGGGAGCTGTTTTTT. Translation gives CATSDSTGGNTGELFF.

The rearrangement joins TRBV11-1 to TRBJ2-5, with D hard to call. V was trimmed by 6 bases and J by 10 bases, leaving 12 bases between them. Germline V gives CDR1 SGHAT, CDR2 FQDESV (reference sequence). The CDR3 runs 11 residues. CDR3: CASSRREDQYF. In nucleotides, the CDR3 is TGTGCCAGCAGTCGCCGTGAGGACCAGTACTTC. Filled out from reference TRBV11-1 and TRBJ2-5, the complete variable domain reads EAEVAQSPRYKITEKSQAVAFWCDPISGHATLYWYRQILGQGPELLVQFQDESVVDDSQLPKDRFSAERLKGVDSTLKIQPAELGDSAMYLCASSRREDQYFGPGTRLLVL.

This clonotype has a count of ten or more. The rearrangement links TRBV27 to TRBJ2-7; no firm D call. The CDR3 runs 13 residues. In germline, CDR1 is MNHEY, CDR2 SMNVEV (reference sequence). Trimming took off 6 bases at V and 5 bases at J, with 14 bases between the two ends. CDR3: CASSSVGPHEQYF. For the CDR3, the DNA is TGTGCCAGCAGCTCCGTTGGGCCCCACGAGCAGTACTTC.

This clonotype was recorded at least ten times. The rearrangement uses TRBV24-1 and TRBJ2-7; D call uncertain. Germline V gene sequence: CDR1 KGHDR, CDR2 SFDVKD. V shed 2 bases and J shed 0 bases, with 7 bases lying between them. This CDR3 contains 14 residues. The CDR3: CATSDSGTSYEQYF. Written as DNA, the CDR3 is TGTGCCACCAGTGATTCGGGCACCTCCTACGAGCAGTACTTC.

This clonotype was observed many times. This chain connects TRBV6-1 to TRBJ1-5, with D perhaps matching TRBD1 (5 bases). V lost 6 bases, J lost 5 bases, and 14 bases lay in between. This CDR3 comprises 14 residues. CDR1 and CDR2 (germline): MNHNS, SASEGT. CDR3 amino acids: CASRLRQSDQPQHF. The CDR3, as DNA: TGTGCCAGCAGACTCCGACAGAGTGATCAGCCCCAGCATTTT.

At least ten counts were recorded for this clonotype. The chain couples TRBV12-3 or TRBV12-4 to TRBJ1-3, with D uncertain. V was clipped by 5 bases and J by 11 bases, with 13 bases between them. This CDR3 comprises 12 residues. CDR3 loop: CASSRIYLAIYF. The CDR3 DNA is TGTGCCAGCAGTAGGATTTATTTGGCCATATATTTT.

The CDR3 bases are TGTGCCAGCAGCTTACGCACCATTGGTGCTGGAAACACCATATATTTT. Amino acids: CASSLRTIGAGNTIYF. The chain uses TRBV7-2 and TRBJ1-3; no definite D call. Looked up from germline, CDR1 is SGHTA and CDR2 is FQGNSA. The V end was cut by 2 bases, the J end by 2 bases, with 13 bases between. The CDR3 is 16 residues long.

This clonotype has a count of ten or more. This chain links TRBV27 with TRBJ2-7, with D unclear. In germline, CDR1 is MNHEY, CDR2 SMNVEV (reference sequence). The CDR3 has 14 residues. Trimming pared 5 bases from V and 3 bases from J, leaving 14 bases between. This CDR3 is CASSPRSMDYEQYF. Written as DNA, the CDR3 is TGTGCCAGCAGTCCTAGAAGTATGGACTACGAGCAGTACTTC.

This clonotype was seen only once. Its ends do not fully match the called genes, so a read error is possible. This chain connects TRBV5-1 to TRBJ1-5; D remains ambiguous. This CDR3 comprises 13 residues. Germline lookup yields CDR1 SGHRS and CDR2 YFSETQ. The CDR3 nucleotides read TGCGCCAGCAGGCTGGATAGCAATCAGCCCCAGCCTTTT. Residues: CASRLDSNQPQPF.

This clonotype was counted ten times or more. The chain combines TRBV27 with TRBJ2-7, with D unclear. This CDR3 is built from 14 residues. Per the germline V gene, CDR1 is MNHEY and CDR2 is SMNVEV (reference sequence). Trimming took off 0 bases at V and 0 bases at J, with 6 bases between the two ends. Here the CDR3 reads CASSLSGNSYEQYF. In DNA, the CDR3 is TGTGCCAGCAGTTTATCGGGAAACTCCTACGAGCAGTACTTC.

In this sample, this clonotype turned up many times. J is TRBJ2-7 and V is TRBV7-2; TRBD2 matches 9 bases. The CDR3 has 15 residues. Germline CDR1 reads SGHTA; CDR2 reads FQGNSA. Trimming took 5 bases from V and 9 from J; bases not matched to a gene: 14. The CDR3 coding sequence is TGTGCCAGCAGCCCGGGGGGAGCGGGAGGTGGGGTGCAGTACTTC. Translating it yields CASSPGGAGGGVQYF.

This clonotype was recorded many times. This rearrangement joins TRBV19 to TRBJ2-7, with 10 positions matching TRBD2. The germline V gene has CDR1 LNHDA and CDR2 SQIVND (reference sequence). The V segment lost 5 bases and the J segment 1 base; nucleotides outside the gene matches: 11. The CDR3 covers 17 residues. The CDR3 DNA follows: TGTGCCAGTAGTCGACCTAGCGGGAGCACCAGGTCCTACGAGCAGTACTTC. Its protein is CASSRPSGSTRSYEQYF.

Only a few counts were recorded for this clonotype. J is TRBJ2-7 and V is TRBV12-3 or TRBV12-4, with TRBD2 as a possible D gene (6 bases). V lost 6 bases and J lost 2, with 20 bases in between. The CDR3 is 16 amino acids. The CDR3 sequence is CASSRGTGLPTYEQYF. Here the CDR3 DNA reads TGTGCCAGCAGCCGAGGAACGGGACTCCCGACCTACGAGCAGTACTTC.

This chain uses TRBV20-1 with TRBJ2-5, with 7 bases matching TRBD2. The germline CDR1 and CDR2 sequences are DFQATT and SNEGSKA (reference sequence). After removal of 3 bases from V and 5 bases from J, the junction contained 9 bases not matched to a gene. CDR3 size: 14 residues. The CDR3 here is CSASLGGVGETQYF. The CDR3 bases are TGCAGTGCTAGTCTGGGGGGGGTAGGCGAGACCCAGTACTTC.

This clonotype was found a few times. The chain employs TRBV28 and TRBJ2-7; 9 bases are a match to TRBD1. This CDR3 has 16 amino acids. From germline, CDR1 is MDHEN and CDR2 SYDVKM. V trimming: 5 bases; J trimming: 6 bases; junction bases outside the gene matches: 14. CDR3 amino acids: CASSGTGSGRLGEQYF. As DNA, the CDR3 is TGTGCCAGCAGTGGGACAGGGAGCGGCAGACTAGGCGAGCAGTACTTC.

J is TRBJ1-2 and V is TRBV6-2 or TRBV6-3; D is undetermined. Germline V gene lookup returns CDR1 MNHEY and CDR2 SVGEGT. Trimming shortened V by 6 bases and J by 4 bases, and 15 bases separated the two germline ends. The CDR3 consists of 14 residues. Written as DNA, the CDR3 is TGTGCCAGCAGGGACCCCTCGGAGGGCTATGGCTACACCTTC. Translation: CASRDPSEGYGYTF.